Reported below is one TCR beta chain. This clonotype was picked up many times. Its antigen is currently not known. No qualities accompany the bases; no much larger clone lies one base away. The data are from a study of T-cell memory formation after mild COVID-19 (dated by TCRdb to the early 2020s). Regarding the study in general: Most TCR sequence clusters were specific to one of the two donors. In a couple of donors, T-cell clones that expanded and contracted after mild COVID-19 were followed by sequencing TCRalpha and TCRbeta repertoires longitudinally. Two young, previously healthy adult volunteers made up the cohort, one male and one female.

The data were produced on an Illumina NovaSeq 6000. Using 5'RACE with constant-segment primers, TCRalpha and TCRbeta cDNA libraries were constructed, with sample barcodes and unique molecular identifiers added in the process. RNA was extracted from every sample with Trizol reagent. Library amplification was performed in two PCR steps, and a second sample barcode and Illumina TruSeq adapters were introduced in the second step. The libraries were sequenced on an Illumina NovaSeq using 2 x 150 bp paired-end reads. Processing in the source paper ran as follows. Demultiplexing of reads and collapsing into UMI-guided consensus sequences were performed with migec v1.2.7. Using mixcr v2.1.11, UMI consensuses were aligned to TRA and TRB V and J templates and then assembled into clonotypes. Clonotypes were classified as expanded or contracted when called significant by both edgeR and NoisET, with noise models trained on biological replicates. For edgeR calls, a false discovery rate-adjusted p below 0.01 and a log2 fold-change threshold of 1 were applied. As an exploratory analysis of dynamics, max-normalized trajectories of the 1000 most abundant clonotypes were examined with PCA combined with hierarchical clustering. Separately sequenced CD4+ and CD8+ repertoires were used to assign a CD4 or CD8 phenotype to each responding clone. TCRdb trimmed the raw reads at Q25, called clones with MiXCR and kept productive beta chains. Every CDR3 protein is listed once, alongside the most common genes and DNA of its rows. The V and J calls reflect TCRdb's pipeline rather than the authors' work. Counted in this sample were hundreds of thousands of distinct CDR3 sequences; less than 25% of them appeared once. Roughly 8.3% of the sample lies in the top ten.

Ficoll-Paque density gradient centrifugation was used to isolate PBMCs. What the research found in general, with its limitations: Some responding clones were found in pre-infection memory, which suggests that pre-existing cross-reactive memory T cells took part in the SARS-CoV-2 response. Contracting CD4+ clones appeared mostly in the CM and EM memory subsets, whereas CD8+ clones were enriched in EMRA. Clones that contracted from day 15 to 85 showed balanced CD4/CD8 phenotypes, whereas a second wave of clones that expanded from day 15 to 37 leaned towards CD4+. SARS-CoV-2 specificity of the second-wave clones peaking on day 37 was not confirmed. Only two mild cases were covered by the study, and larger cohorts that include severe cases with pre-infection samples were considered necessary.

From a lookup of the germline V gene, CDR1 and CDR2 are SGHTA and FQGTGA. Relative to germline, V is 2 bases shorter and J is 1 base shorter, with 5 bases between their ends. The CDR3 contains 14 residues, cysteine and phenylalanine counted. Here the CDR3 DNA is all that survives: 42 bases in frame from base 1. The chain employs TRBV7-3 and TRBJ2-2; the D gene assignment is ambiguous. This receptor was identified in an adult woman who had mild COVID-19 (a few samples of this study predate the infection). The sample titles of this study are shuffled in the database, so cell type and time point are left out; the donor was told from shared clones. The material sequenced was PBMCs or a T cell subset sorted from them (not recorded which). The CDR3 protein sequence reads: CASSLGWNTGELFF. The nucleotide sequence reads as follows: TGTGCCAGCAGCTTAGGATGGAACACCGGGGAGCTGTTTTTT.